A selection of T cell receptor beta chains follows, all from one sample in a study of beta chain features in type 1 diabetes. Measured with immunoSEQ multiplex PCR; TCRdb has only the in-frame clones, and not every one. This sample yields around 280,000 clones, of which about 8.5% are seen a single time; more than 1% belongs to the top ten. Specimen: central memory CD4+ T cells from blood. These receptors came from a woman younger than 35 in good health. CDR3s include the opening cysteine and the closing phenylalanine or tryptophan. The order of the fields is D gene, clone size, J gene, V gene, CDR3 protein, CDR3 DNA. D genes are given only for firm matches. Where a row states a size, it is once, few, many or the class of an expanded clone; other rows omit it.

D gene: -
clone size: few
J gene: TRBJ1-2
V gene: TRBV21-1
CDR3 protein: CASSLQGPPNYGYTF
CDR3 DNA: TGTGCCAGCAGCCTACAGGGACCACCTAACTATGGCTACACCTTC

D gene: TRBD1
clone size: many
J gene: TRBJ1-2
V gene: TRBV7-2
CDR3 protein: CASSPGQGPVYGYTF
CDR3 DNA: TGTGCCAGCAGCCCCGGACAGGGACCTGTCTATGGCTACACCTTC

D gene: -
clone size: -
J gene: TRBJ2-3
V gene: TRBV7-9
CDR3 protein: CASSSRASTDTQYF
CDR3 DNA: TGTGCCAGCAGCTCGCGTGCGAGCACAGATACGCAGTATTTT

D gene: TRBD1
clone size: many
J gene: TRBJ2-3
V gene: TRBV5-4
CDR3 protein: CASSASGTGVIDTQYF
CDR3 DNA: TGTGCCAGCAGCGCCTCCGGGACAGGGGTAATTGATACGCAGTATTTT

D gene: -
clone size: few
J gene: TRBJ1-2
V gene: TRBV28
CDR3 protein: CASTPGGREGYTF
CDR3 DNA: TGTGCCAGCACCCCCGGGGGCCGGGAGGGCTACACCTTC

D gene: -
clone size: few
J gene: TRBJ2-7
V gene: TRBV7-9
CDR3 protein: CASSAGHEQYF
CDR3 DNA: TGTGCCAGCAGCGCGGGTCACGAGCAGTACTTC

D gene: TRBD2
clone size: few
J gene: TRBJ2-7
V gene: TRBV6-1
CDR3 protein: CASRAGGSEQYF
CDR3 DNA: TGTGCCAGCAGAGCGGGAGGGTCCGAGCAGTACTTC

D gene: TRBD2
clone size: few
J gene: TRBJ2-3
V gene: TRBV14
CDR3 protein: CASSPTTSGKAQYF
CDR3 DNA: TGTGCCAGCAGCCCAACGACTAGCGGGAAGGCGCAGTATTTT

D gene: -
clone size: many
J gene: TRBJ1-5
V gene: TRBV2
CDR3 protein: CASSLGPAGNQPQHF
CDR3 DNA: TGTGCCAGCAGTTTAGGGCCAGCGGGGAATCAGCCCCAGCATTTT

D gene: -
clone size: -
J gene: TRBJ1-3
V gene: TRBV29-1
CDR3 protein: CSVDSGNTIYF
CDR3 DNA: TGCAGCGTTGACTCTGGAAACACCATATATTTT

D gene: -
clone size: few
J gene: TRBJ2-2
V gene: TRBV4-3
CDR3 protein: CASGSRQHTGELFF
CDR3 DNA: TGCGCCAGCGGCTCGAGACAGCACACCGGGGAGCTGTTTTTT

D gene: -
clone size: few
J gene: TRBJ1-2
V gene: TRBV5-1
CDR3 protein: CASSWGNYGYTF
CDR3 DNA: TGCGCCAGCAGCTGGGGAAACTATGGCTACACCTTC

D gene: -
clone size: few
J gene: TRBJ1-1
V gene: TRBV2
CDR3 protein: CASSLQGVTEAFF
CDR3 DNA: TGTGCCAGCAGCTTACAGGGAGTCACTGAAGCTTTCTTT

D gene: -
clone size: few
J gene: TRBJ1-1
V gene: TRBV7-3
CDR3 protein: CASSFGRAASAGEAFF
CDR3 DNA: TGTGCCAGCAGCTTTGGGAGGGCAGCATCTGCCGGTGAAGCTTTCTTT

D gene: -
clone size: few
J gene: TRBJ2-3
V gene: TRBV7-2
CDR3 protein: CASSLMLVRDNTQYF
CDR3 DNA: TGTGCCAGCAGTCTAATGTTGGTCCGGGACAATACGCAGTATTTT

D gene: -
clone size: few
J gene: TRBJ1-1
V gene: TRBV29-1
CDR3 protein: CSARGQRMNTEAFF
CDR3 DNA: TGCAGCGCCCGAGGCCAGCGCATGAACACTGAAGCTTTCTTT

D gene: TRBD1
clone size: -
J gene: TRBJ1-2
V gene: TRBV14
CDR3 protein: CASSQEGRGQAYGYTF
CDR3 DNA: TGTGCCAGCAGCCAAGAGGGGCGGGGACAGGCCTATGGCTACACCTTC

D gene: -
clone size: few
J gene: TRBJ2-7
V gene: TRBV2
CDR3 protein: CASSLAGRGLYEQYF
CDR3 DNA: TGTGCCAGCAGCCTAGCGGGCAGGGGGCTCTACGAGCAGTACTTC

D gene: TRBD2
clone size: few
J gene: TRBJ2-5
V gene: TRBV27
CDR3 protein: CASSSPRLAGVETQYF
CDR3 DNA: TGTGCCAGCAGTTCACCTAGACTAGCGGGGGTCGAGACCCAGTACTTC

D gene: -
clone size: -
J gene: TRBJ2-6
V gene: TRBV2
CDR3 protein: CASTLYSSGANVLTF
CDR3 DNA: TGTGCCAGCACTCTGTACAGCTCTGGGGCCAACGTCCTGACTTTC

D gene: -
clone size: -
J gene: TRBJ2-3
V gene: TRBV10-3
CDR3 protein: CAISDGGSDTQYF
CDR3 DNA: TGTGCCATCAGTGATGGGGGATCGGATACGCAGTATTTT

D gene: -
clone size: few
J gene: TRBJ1-1
V gene: TRBV5-1
CDR3 protein: CASSLLPQAEAFF
CDR3 DNA: TGCGCCAGCAGCTTGCTTCCGCAAGCTGAAGCTTTCTTT

D gene: -
clone size: few
J gene: TRBJ1-4
V gene: TRBV19
CDR3 protein: CARARQANEKLFF
CDR3 DNA: TGTGCCAGGGCTCGGCAGGCTAATGAAAAACTGTTTTTT

D gene: -
clone size: many
J gene: TRBJ2-7
V gene: TRBV28
CDR3 protein: CASSSQGPLYEQYF
CDR3 DNA: TGTGCCAGCAGCTCCCAGGGGCCCCTCTACGAGCAGTACTTC

D gene: TRBD1
clone size: -
J gene: TRBJ1-6
V gene: TRBV6-5
CDR3 protein: CASSYSGQDNSPLHF
CDR3 DNA: TGTGCCAGCAGTTACTCGGGACAGGATAATTCACCCCTCCACTTT

D gene: -
clone size: -
J gene: TRBJ1-2
V gene: TRBV6-5
CDR3 protein: CASGLTGYGYTF
CDR3 DNA: TGTGCCAGCGGCCTGACAGGTTATGGCTACACCTTC

D gene: -
clone size: -
J gene: TRBJ1-5
V gene: TRBV29-1
CDR3 protein: CSAQLGAVWSSNQPQHF
CDR3 DNA: TGCAGCGCCCAGTTAGGGGCCGTTTGGAGTAGCAATCAGCCCCAGCATTTT

D gene: -
clone size: few
J gene: TRBJ2-6
V gene: TRBV14
CDR3 protein: CASSQRGGSGANVLTF
CDR3 DNA: TGTGCCAGCAGCCAAAGGGGGGGCTCCGGGGCCAACGTCCTGACTTTC

D gene: -
clone size: -
J gene: TRBJ2-3
V gene: TRBV2
CDR3 protein: CASSDLADTQYF
CDR3 DNA: TGTGCCAGCAGTGATTTGGCAGATACGCAGTATTTT

D gene: -
clone size: many
J gene: TRBJ2-6
V gene: TRBV19
CDR3 protein: CASSIRSAGANVLTF
CDR3 DNA: TGTGCCAGTAGTATACGGTCGGCTGGGGCCAACGTCCTGACTTTC

D gene: -
clone size: few
J gene: TRBJ2-6
V gene: TRBV7-2
CDR3 protein: CASSLVGGRSGANVLTF
CDR3 DNA: TGTGCCAGCAGCTTAGTCGGAGGCCGCTCTGGGGCCAACGTCCTGACTTTC

D gene: TRBD1
clone size: few
J gene: TRBJ2-2
V gene: TRBV11-1
CDR3 protein: CATSSRTGHTGELFF
CDR3 DNA: TGTGCCACATCCTCGCGGACAGGGCACACCGGGGAGCTGTTTTTT

D gene: -
clone size: few
J gene: TRBJ2-1
V gene: TRBV28
CDR3 protein: CASSSPPGGQSPYNEQFF
CDR3 DNA: TGTGCCAGCAGTTCCCCTCCGGGGGGCCAGAGTCCCTACAATGAGCAGTTCTTC

D gene: TRBD1
clone size: -
J gene: TRBJ1-6
V gene: TRBV7-9
CDR3 protein: CASSHSGGGYNSPLHF
CDR3 DNA: TGTGCCAGCAGCCACTCAGGGGGCGGTTATAATTCACCCCTCCACTTT

D gene: -
clone size: -
J gene: TRBJ1-2
V gene: TRBV4-1
CDR3 protein: CASSQGRGYGYTF
CDR3 DNA: TGCGCCAGCAGCCAAGGAAGGGGCTATGGCTACACCTTC

D gene: -
clone size: -
J gene: TRBJ2-1
V gene: TRBV5-4
CDR3 protein: CASSPDEGPTYNEQFF
CDR3 DNA: TGTGCCAGCAGCCCGGACGAGGGCCCAACCTACAATGAGCAGTTCTTC

D gene: TRBD2
clone size: -
J gene: TRBJ2-5
V gene: TRBV7-2
CDR3 protein: CASSFGGLAGPQETQYF
CDR3 DNA: TGTGCCAGCAGCTTTGGGGGACTAGCGGGACCACAAGAGACCCAGTACTTC

D gene: -
clone size: few
J gene: TRBJ1-5
V gene: TRBV30
CDR3 protein: CASGGGNHQPQHF
CDR3 DNA: TGTGCCTCCGGAGGGGGGAACCATCAGCCCCAGCATTTT

D gene: -
clone size: -
J gene: TRBJ2-7
V gene: TRBV4-2
CDR3 protein: CASSTGDIDEQYF
CDR3 DNA: TGTGCCAGCAGCACTGGGGATATCGACGAGCAGTACTTC

D gene: TRBD2
clone size: few
J gene: TRBJ2-1
V gene: TRBV6-5
CDR3 protein: CASTRLAGTNNEQFF
CDR3 DNA: TGTGCCAGCACCCGACTAGCGGGTACTAACAATGAGCAGTTCTTC

D gene: -
clone size: -
J gene: TRBJ2-1
V gene: TRBV5-5
CDR3 protein: CASSLGLGVVYEQFF
CDR3 DNA: TGTGCCAGCAGCTTGGGACTAGGAGTTGTATATGAGCAGTTCTTC

D gene: -
clone size: few
J gene: TRBJ1-2
V gene: TRBV4-2
CDR3 protein: CASSQETYGYTF
CDR3 DNA: TGTGCCAGCAGCCAAGAGACCTATGGCTACACCTTC

D gene: -
clone size: -
J gene: TRBJ1-2
V gene: TRBV10-2
CDR3 protein: CASHSDYGYTF
CDR3 DNA: TGCGCCAGCCATTCGGACTATGGCTACACCTTC

D gene: -
clone size: -
J gene: TRBJ2-2
V gene: TRBV6-5
CDR3 protein: CASSYRPSAAGELFF
CDR3 DNA: TGTGCCAGCAGTTATAGGCCCAGCGCGGCCGGGGAGCTGTTTTTT

D gene: -
clone size: few
J gene: TRBJ2-6
V gene: TRBV13
CDR3 protein: CASSVTSSGANVLTF
CDR3 DNA: TGTGCCAGCAGCGTCACTAGCTCTGGGGCCAACGTCCTGACTTTC

D gene: -
clone size: -
J gene: TRBJ2-7
V gene: TRBV6-1
CDR3 protein: CATLRDLWEQYF
CDR3 DNA: TGTGCCACCCTCCGGGACCTATGGGAGCAGTACTTC

D gene: TRBD2
clone size: few
J gene: TRBJ2-7
V gene: TRBV13
CDR3 protein: CASSFTSGREHEQYF
CDR3 DNA: TGTGCCAGCAGCTTCACTAGCGGGAGGGAACACGAGCAGTACTTC

D gene: -
clone size: -
J gene: TRBJ2-4
V gene: TRBV11-2
CDR3 protein: CASSSPDRTAKNIQYF
CDR3 DNA: TGTGCCAGCAGCTCCCCAGACAGGACAGCCAAAAACATTCAGTACTTC

D gene: TRBD2
clone size: few
J gene: TRBJ2-1
V gene: TRBV18
CDR3 protein: CASSPHSLAGAKSYNEQFF
CDR3 DNA: TGTGCCAGCTCACCACATTCCCTAGCGGGGGCAAAATCCTACAATGAGCAGTTCTTC

D gene: -
clone size: few
J gene: TRBJ2-1
V gene: TRBV18
CDR3 protein: CASSPPGVSYNEQFF
CDR3 DNA: TGTGCCAGCTCACCACCAGGGGTATCCTACAATGAGCAGTTCTTC

D gene: -
clone size: many
J gene: TRBJ1-1
V gene: TRBV19
CDR3 protein: CASSTRERNTEAFF
CDR3 DNA: TGTGCCAGTAGTACCAGGGAGAGGAACACTGAAGCTTTCTTT

D gene: TRBD2
clone size: -
J gene: TRBJ2-1
V gene: TRBV7-2
CDR3 protein: CASSTTSGRGNEQFF
CDR3 DNA: TGTGCCAGCAGTACTACTAGCGGGAGGGGGAATGAGCAGTTCTTC

D gene: -
clone size: few
J gene: TRBJ1-6
V gene: TRBV28
CDR3 protein: CASSLFQGQNSPLHF
CDR3 DNA: TGTGCCAGCAGTTTATTCCAGGGCCAGAATTCACCCCTCCACTTT

D gene: TRBD1
clone size: few
J gene: TRBJ1-5
V gene: TRBV29-1
CDR3 protein: CSVSIGQGGGPQHF
CDR3 DNA: TGCAGCGTTTCAATTGGACAGGGAGGAGGGCCCCAGCATTTT

D gene: -
clone size: -
J gene: TRBJ2-5
V gene: TRBV29-1
CDR3 protein: CSVTRPLLVTQYF
CDR3 DNA: TGCAGCGTTACCAGACCCTTGCTCGTGACCCAGTACTTC

D gene: -
clone size: few
J gene: TRBJ2-7
V gene: TRBV5-1
CDR3 protein: CASSLSKQGGAYEQYF
CDR3 DNA: TGCGCCAGCAGCTTGTCCAAGCAGGGAGGTGCCTACGAGCAGTACTTC

D gene: TRBD1
clone size: few
J gene: TRBJ1-4
V gene: TRBV7-9
CDR3 protein: CASSWTQGADEKLFF
CDR3 DNA: TGTGCCAGCAGCTGGACCCAGGGGGCGGATGAAAAACTGTTTTTT